A selection of T cell receptor beta chains follows, all from one sample in a study of T-cell reconstitution after alpha-beta-depleted transplantation in children. TCRdb re-analysed the PCR reads in MiXCR, keeping a single row per CDR3 protein. The sample shows 900,000 or so distinct CDR3 sequences, roughly 15% of them seen only once. Here the sequenced sample was PBMCs, mostly from graft donor cells, taken 360 days after TCRalphabeta/CD19-depleted stem cell transplant. Receptors were obtained from a male patient aged 10-17 years who had a stem cell transplant for acute lymphoblastic leukemia, so the T cells may come from the graft donor. CDR3s include the opening cysteine and the closing phenylalanine or tryptophan. Each record gives: D gene, V gene, CDR3 length, J gene, clone size, CDR3 DNA, CDR3 protein. D genes are given only for firm matches. Rows may omit the clone size; those that give it use once, few, many or a size class.

D gene: .; V gene: TRBV4-2; CDR3 length: 15; J gene: TRBJ2-3; clone size: few; CDR3 DNA: TGTGCCAGCGGACGCATCGGAGGGCCGTTGGATACGCAGTATTTT; CDR3 protein: CASGRIGGPLDTQYF
D gene: TRBD2; V gene: TRBV10-3; CDR3 length: 16; J gene: TRBJ2-1; clone size: once; CDR3 DNA: TGTGCCATCAGTGAGCCCCCACTAGCGGGAGGGAATGAGCAGTTCTTC; CDR3 protein: CAISEPPLAGGNEQFF
D gene: .; V gene: TRBV5-1; CDR3 length: 15; J gene: TRBJ2-1; clone size: few; CDR3 DNA: TGCGCCAGCAGCTTGGTCCTAGACCCCTACAATGAGCAGTTCTTC; CDR3 protein: CASSLVLDPYNEQFF
D gene: TRBD2; V gene: TRBV7-2; CDR3 length: 15; J gene: TRBJ2-3; clone size: .; CDR3 DNA: TGTGCCAGCAGCTTTAGGTCTAGCGGCGCAGATACGCAGTATTTT; CDR3 protein: CASSFRSSGADTQYF
D gene: TRBD2; V gene: TRBV15; CDR3 length: 18; J gene: TRBJ2-7; clone size: .; CDR3 DNA: TGTGCCACCAGCAGAGCAGCCTGGACTAGCGGGAGAAGGGACGAGCAGTACTTC; CDR3 protein: CATSRAAWTSGRRDEQYF
D gene: .; V gene: TRBV20-1; CDR3 length: 14; J gene: TRBJ1-1; clone size: few; CDR3 DNA: TGCAGTGCTAGAGTCGATACAGCGAACACTGAAGCTTTCTTT; CDR3 protein: CSARVDTANTEAFF
D gene: .; V gene: TRBV4-1; CDR3 length: 18; J gene: TRBJ1-4; clone size: .; CDR3 DNA: TGCGCCAGCAGCCAAGATATGAGACACCGGTACTCGAATGAAAAACTGTTTTTT; CDR3 protein: CASSQDMRHRYSNEKLFF
D gene: .; V gene: TRBV15; CDR3 length: 12; J gene: TRBJ1-4; clone size: .; CDR3 DNA: TGTGCCACCAGTTCAACTAATGAAAAACTGTTTTTT; CDR3 protein: CATSSTNEKLFF
D gene: TRBD2; V gene: TRBV29-1; CDR3 length: 14; J gene: TRBJ2-7; clone size: few; CDR3 DNA: TGCAGCGTTGAGGATAGCGGGAGCTCCTACGAGCAGTACTTC; CDR3 protein: CSVEDSGSSYEQYF
D gene: TRBD2; V gene: TRBV24-1; CDR3 length: 17; J gene: TRBJ2-1; clone size: .; CDR3 DNA: TGTGCCACCAGTGATTTCCCTAGCGGGTCGGCTTCCAATGAGCAGTTCTTC; CDR3 protein: CATSDFPSGSASNEQFF
D gene: .; V gene: TRBV12-3/TRBV12-4; CDR3 length: 15; J gene: TRBJ2-1; clone size: many; CDR3 DNA: TGTGCCAGCAGTTTACTAGCGAACTCCTACAATGAGCAGTTCTTC; CDR3 protein: CASSLLANSYNEQFF
D gene: .; V gene: TRBV20-1; CDR3 length: 14; J gene: TRBJ2-7; clone size: few; CDR3 DNA: TGCAGTGCTAGAGATAGCCGTAAACCCTACGAGCAGTACTTC; CDR3 protein: CSARDSRKPYEQYF
D gene: TRBD2; V gene: TRBV5-1; CDR3 length: 15; J gene: TRBJ2-1; clone size: .; CDR3 DNA: TGCGCCAGCAGCTACCGACTAGCGGAAAACAATGAGCAGTTCTTC; CDR3 protein: CASSYRLAENNEQFF
D gene: TRBD1; V gene: TRBV7-6; CDR3 length: 17; J gene: TRBJ1-3; clone size: few; CDR3 DNA: TGTGCCAGCAGCACCACCCTCGGACAGGGGGCCGGAAACACCATATATTTT; CDR3 protein: CASSTTLGQGAGNTIYF
D gene: .; V gene: TRBV29-1; CDR3 length: 12; J gene: TRBJ2-5; clone size: few; CDR3 DNA: TGCAGCGTTGTAGAGTACCAAGAGACCCAGTACTTC; CDR3 protein: CSVVEYQETQYF
D gene: TRBD2; V gene: TRBV6-5; CDR3 length: 18; J gene: TRBJ2-1; clone size: .; CDR3 DNA: TGTGCCAGCAGTTACGGGACTAGCGGGAGGGGCTCCTACAATGAGCAGTTCTTC; CDR3 protein: CASSYGTSGRGSYNEQFF
D gene: .; V gene: TRBV18; CDR3 length: 16; J gene: TRBJ1-5; clone size: .; CDR3 DNA: TGTGCCAGCTCACCACTAAAACAGAGATTTAATCAGCCCCAGCATTTT; CDR3 protein: CASSPLKQRFNQPQHF
D gene: TRBD2; V gene: TRBV7-3; CDR3 length: 14; J gene: TRBJ2-3; clone size: .; CDR3 DNA: TGTGCCAGCAGTGAAGCGGGAGCGACAGATACGCAGTATTTT; CDR3 protein: CASSEAGATDTQYF
D gene: .; V gene: TRBV4-1; CDR3 length: 17; J gene: TRBJ2-1; clone size: .; CDR3 DNA: TGCGCCAGCAGCCAAAAAGACAGGTCGTTAGGCATCAATGAGCAGTTCTTC; CDR3 protein: CASSQKDRSLGINEQFF
D gene: .; V gene: TRBV5-1; CDR3 length: 13; J gene: TRBJ1-2; clone size: few; CDR3 DNA: TGCGCCAGCAGCCCCGGAGGAGCCGACGGCTACACCTTC; CDR3 protein: CASSPGGADGYTF
D gene: .; V gene: TRBV7-2; CDR3 length: 15; J gene: TRBJ2-2; clone size: few; CDR3 DNA: TGTGCCAGCAGCCTAGGGGGGATGAACACCGGGGAGCTGTTTTTT; CDR3 protein: CASSLGGMNTGELFF
D gene: TRBD1; V gene: TRBV4-1; CDR3 length: 19; J gene: TRBJ2-6; clone size: few; CDR3 DNA: TGCGCCAGCAGCCAAGGGAGGACAGGGCATACCTCTGGGGCCAACGTCCTGACTTTC; CDR3 protein: CASSQGRTGHTSGANVLTF
D gene: TRBD1; V gene: TRBV25-1; CDR3 length: 16; J gene: TRBJ1-1; clone size: few; CDR3 DNA: TGTGCCAGCAGTGCGAGAACAGGGGTATTGGCCACTGAAGCTTTCTTT; CDR3 protein: CASSARTGVLATEAFF